This TCR beta chain was identified in a study of T cell repertoires in cytomegalovirus infection. TCRdb redid the calling of the reads with MiXCR, one entry per CDR3 protein. Among about 920,000 distinct CDR3 sequences listed, approximately 30% were seen once. Regarding this clonotype: Its antigen is unidentified.

The germline V and J ends were trimmed by 4 bases and 2 bases, with 14 bases remaining between them. CDR3 length: 15 residues. Per the germline V gene, CDR1 is LNHNV and CDR2 is YYDKDF (reference sequence). Sequencing was performed on cultured CD8+ T cells from PBMCs, taken from culture after CMV antigen stimulation. The clonotype comes from a human donor in good health (CMV status not recorded). Some clones in this sample may be carry-over from other donors' samples. V and J are TRBV15 and TRBJ1-1; D gene ambiguous. Here the CDR3 reads CATSTTRAPNTEAFF. CDR3 nucleotide sequence: TGTGCCACCAGCACAACTAGGGCACCTAACACTGAAGCTTTCTTT.